This T cell receptor (beta chain) was identified in a study of blood T cell repertoires in COVID-19. Study-wide context: COVID-19 samples collected from the United States, Italy and Spain covered acute and convalescent phases.

With 2 bases removed from V and 1 base from J, the gap between germline ends came to 6 bases. CDR1 and CDR2 from the germline V gene are SGHRS and YFSETQ. CDR3 length: 13 amino acids. The data were produced by immunoSEQ multiplex PCR, yet TCRdb's version contains in-frame clones alone and is incomplete. Among approximately 300,000 clones listed, 80% to 90% were seen once. The J gene is TRBJ1-1, the V gene TRBV5-1; D might be TRBD1 (5 bases). The sequence came from a man over 45 with active or convalescent COVID-19. The sequenced sample was peripheral blood. CDR3 in DNA: TGCGCCAGCAGCTTTCAGGGGAACACTGAAGCTTTCTTT. This codes for CASSFQGNTEAFF.